This T cell receptor beta chain appears in the sequencing data of a study of molecular identifiers for immune sequencing clone quantification. In the sort, naive CD8 T cells were defined as CD8+CD4-CCR7+CD45RA+. This clonotype was counted at least ten times. TCRdb fed the PCR reads into MiXCR, producing one record per CDR3 protein. The data hold about 630,000 distinct CDR3 sequences, with 25% observed a single time. This CDR3 has 13 residues. CDR1 is SGDLS, CDR2 YYNGEE, per germline. V lost 3 bases and J lost 1, with 6 bases in between. The J gene is TRBJ2-3, the V gene TRBV9; D remains unclear. What was sequenced was naive CD8+ T cells from blood, with Jurkat cell RNA spiked in. This sample's subset: FACS-sorted CD8+CD4-CCR7+CD45RA+ naive T cells. The receptor was isolated from a human donor in good health. Some libraries in this study had Jurkat cell RNA spiked in. CDR3 protein: CASSALGTDTQYF. The CDR3 region has the DNA TGTGCCAGCAGCGCCCTAGGCACAGATACGCAGTATTTT.